One and the same sample provided the 25 T cell receptor beta chains below, sequenced in a study of circulating CD8 cells and anti-PD-1 response in melanoma. The QIAseq Immune Repertoire TCR panel built the libraries from approximately 16 ng of total RNA. TCRdb passed the reads through MiXCR, listing each CDR3 protein once. The data show approximately 1,300 distinct CDR3 sequences, 10% seen once. Live CD3+CD8+TCRalphabeta+ cells were sorted into four subsets by PD-1 and/or TIGIT. This material consisted of CD8+ T cells from PBMCs, taken at baseline or after one month of anti-PD-1 therapy (not recorded which). These receptors were obtained from a human donor with melanoma.

Within the sample, this clonotype is medium-sized. The chain carries TRBV30 and TRBJ2-3, with D perhaps being TRBD1 or TRBD2 (5 bases each). CDR1 is GTSNPN and CDR2 is SVGIG in the germline V gene (reference sequence). The CDR3 extends over 13 amino acids. Trimming took 5 bases from V and 2 from J, leaving 11 bases between them. The CDR3 DNA is TGTGCCTGGGCCGGGACCAACACAGATACGCAGTATTTT. Encoded protein: CAWAGTNTDTQYF.

In this sample, this clonotype is medium-sized (0.01 to 0.1%). This rearrangement joins TRBV4-1 to TRBJ2-6; no clear D. From germline, CDR1 is MGHRA and CDR2 YSYEKL. The CDR3 has 14 amino acids. Trimming removed 1 base at V and 4 bases at J, with 5 bases between. For the CDR3, the DNA is TGCGCCAGCAGCCAAGGATTCGGGGCCAACGTCCTGACTTTC. It specifies CASSQGFGANVLTF.

About this clonotype: A read error may explain this, as a much larger clone is one base away. J is TRBJ2-1 and V is TRBV19, with D possibly being TRBD2 (5 bases). This CDR3 spans 17 amino acids. Germline V CDR1 and CDR2: LNHDA, SQIVND (reference sequence). Trimming left V 4 bases short and J 4 bases short, with 20 bases between. In DNA form, the CDR3 reads TGTGCCAGTAGTACAGTCCTACTAGGAGATCGGTACAATGAGCAGTTCTTC. This gives the protein CASSTVLLGDRYNEQFF.

This clonotype was detected only a few times. The genes are TRBV5-1 and TRBJ2-1; perhaps TRBD1 as D (6 bases). The CDR3 loop spans 13 amino acids. The ends were cut back, 5 bases at V and 8 bases at J, with 14 bases in the middle. The germline CDR1 and CDR2 sequences are SGHRS and YFSETQ. In nucleotides, the CDR3 is TGCGCCAGCAGGGGCAGGGGCAAGTATGAGCAGTTCTTC. It translates to CASRGRGKYEQFF.

This clonotype rates as medium-sized (0.01 to 0.1%). J is TRBJ2-7 and V is TRBV4-3; D is unclear. The CDR3 runs 12 residues. V dropped 0 bases and J dropped 6 bases, with 6 bases sitting between them. CDR1 LGHNA and CDR2 YSLEER come from the germline V gene. As DNA, the CDR3 is TGCGCCAGCAGCCAAGATCGGACCGAGCAGTACTTC. As protein: CASSQDRTEQYF.

A remark on this clonotype: A clone one base away is much larger, so this may be a read error. The genes are TRBV28 and TRBJ1-1, with D maybe TRBD1 (5 bases). This CDR3 region has 13 residues. CDR1 MDHEN and CDR2 SYDVKM come from the germline V gene. The ends were cut back, 6 bases at V and 1 base at J, with 9 bases in the middle. CDR3 in amino acids: CASSRQPNTEAFF. The CDR3 coding sequence is TGTGCCAGCAGCCGACAGCCGAACACTGAAGCTTTCTTT.

This clonotype counts as medium-sized. V gene TRBV19 combines with J gene TRBJ2-7, with TRBD1 matching 10 bases. The germline V gene encodes CDR1 LNHDA and CDR2 SQIVND (reference sequence). Trimming took 7 bases from V and 3 from J; bases not matched to a gene: 9. The CDR3 consists of 15 residues. For the CDR3, the DNA is TGTGCCAGTACTCCGGGACAGGGGATCCTCTACGAGCAGTACTTC. This gives the protein CASTPGQGILYEQYF.

Relative to its sample, this clonotype is large. The chain couples TRBV2 to TRBJ2-4; no reliable D call. Trimming left V 9 bases short and J 13 bases short, with 13 bases between. CDR1 and CDR2 (germline): SNHLY, FYNNEI. CDR3 size: 10 residues. CDR3 nucleotide sequence: TGTGCCAGGGCTGCTGCCATCCAGTACTTC. Translation: CARAAAIQYF.

This clonotype was detected once. Being one base from a much bigger clone, this may be a read error. This rearrangement joins TRBV2 to TRBJ2-5; D possibly corresponds to TRBD2 (5 bases). V was clipped by 7 bases and J by 9 bases, with 12 bases between them. Per germline, CDR1 SNHLY and CDR2 FYNNEI. This CDR3 has 11 amino acids. CDR3 amino acids: CASNLEEAQYF. The CDR3 bases are TGTGCCAGCAACCTAGAGGAGGCCCAGTACTTC.

This clonotype is medium-sized (0.01 to 0.1%) within its sample. The rearrangement joins TRBV2 to TRBJ2-1, with 8 bases identical to TRBD2. CDR1 is SNHLY and CDR2 is FYNNEI in the germline V gene. The CDR3 is 15 amino acids. With V trimmed by 3 bases and J by 2 bases, 3 bases remained unmatched. The CDR3 loop reads CASSEEAGAYNEQFF. CDR3 DNA: TGTGCCAGCAGTGAGGAAGCGGGGGCCTACAATGAGCAGTTCTTC.

Worth noting for this clonotype: The CDR3 end shows no conserved phenylalanine or tryptophan, and so a read error is likely. This chain joins TRBV20-1 and TRBJ2-1; TRBD2 aligns across 12 bases. Germline values: CDR1 DFQATT, CDR2 SNEGSKA (reference sequence). Unmatched junction bases numbered 4, after V lost 3 bases and J lost 4 bases. The CDR3 is 15 amino acids. CDR3 amino acids: CSASQTSGGYNEQFL. As DNA, the CDR3 is TGCAGTGCTAGTCAAACTAGCGGGGGGTACAATGAGCAGTTCTTA.

This clonotype is large within its sample. The rearrangement uses TRBV19 and TRBJ1-2; D unclear. Germline assignment: CDR1 LNHDA and CDR2 SQIVND (reference sequence). The V and J ends lost 6 bases and 4 bases respectively, with 9 bases between them. The CDR3 extends over 12 amino acids. The CDR3 nucleotides read TGTGCCAGTAGAGCCGGCTCCTATGGCTACACCTTC. Protein: CASRAGSYGYTF.

The chain has TRBV13 and TRBJ1-2; 7 bases map to TRBD1. The CDR3 is made up of 13 amino acids. V lost 3 bases to trimming and J lost 6 bases; unmatched junction nucleotides: 4. Germline V CDR1 and CDR2: PRHDT, FYEKMQ (reference sequence). This CDR3 reads CASSFRGEDGYTF. CDR3 coding DNA: TGTGCCAGCAGCTTCAGGGGGGAAGATGGCTACACCTTC.

The gene calls are TRBV19 and TRBJ2-4; the match to TRBD1 covers 7 bases. With V trimmed by 5 bases and J by 7 bases, 17 bases remained unmatched. The CDR3 totals 17 residues. CDR1 is LNHDA and CDR2 is SQIVND in the germline V gene (reference sequence). For the CDR3, the DNA is TGTGCCAGTAGTTTTCATCTCCCAGAACAGGGGTGGAACATTCAGTACTTC. It yields the protein CASSFHLPEQGWNIQYF.

The V gene is TRBV4-1, the J gene TRBJ2-3; the D is unclear. V lost 0 bases and J 2 bases, leaving 6 bases between the germline ends. The CDR3 sequence is 14 residues long. Germline values: CDR1 MGHRA, CDR2 YSYEKL. In nucleotides, the CDR3 is TGCGCCAGCAGCCAAGACAGGAACACAGATACGCAGTATTTT. This gives the protein CASSQDRNTDTQYF.

By sample share, this clonotype is large (0.1 to 1%). V and J are TRBV27 and TRBJ2-7; perhaps D is TRBD1 or TRBD2 (5 bases each). The CDR3 spans 15 residues. Per the germline V gene, CDR1 is MNHEY and CDR2 is SMNVEV (reference sequence). With 2 bases removed from V and 0 bases from J, the gap between germline ends came to 11 bases. The CDR3 region is CASSLGVGASYEQYF. The DNA of the CDR3 is TGTGCCAGCAGTTTAGGGGTCGGGGCCTCCTACGAGCAGTACTTC.

This clonotype is categorized as large (0.1 to 1%). The rearrangement links TRBV9 to TRBJ2-2; D assignment may be TRBD1 or TRBD2 (5 bases each). V lost 3 bases to trimming and J lost 5 bases, with 17 bases between them. CDR1 and CDR2 (germline): SGDLS, YYNGEE. CDR3 length: 16 amino acids. The CDR3 DNA follows: TGTGCCAGCAGCGGATACGGGGCGGCCCTAACCGGGGAGCTGTTTTTT. As protein: CASSGYGAALTGELFF.

Relative to its sample, this clonotype is medium-sized (0.01 to 0.1%). The CDR3 sequence is CASSIDLTVGTGELFF. As DNA, the CDR3 is TGTGCCAGTAGTATAGATCTGACAGTGGGCACCGGGGAGCTGTTTTTT. This chain links TRBV19 with TRBJ2-2; the D gene is possibly TRBD1 (5 bases). Germline assignment: CDR1 LNHDA and CDR2 SQIVND (reference sequence). The CDR3 loop spans 16 amino acids. V was trimmed by 0 bases and J by 4 bases, leaving 12 bases between them.

Regarding this clonotype: This sequence may be a read error, since a much larger clone differs from it by one base. The V call is TRBV4-1, the J call TRBJ1-1, with 8 bases lining up with TRBD1. This CDR3 is 15 amino acids long. Germline V gene sequence: CDR1 MGHRA, CDR2 YSYEKL. With 5 bases clipped from V and 4 bases from J, the junction kept 9 bases outside the gene matches. CDR3 coding DNA: TGCGCCAGCAGCTCCCGACAGGGGCTGAGCACTGAAGCTTTCTTT. Translation gives CASSSRQGLSTEAFF.

This clonotype is medium-sized. The genes are TRBV7-3 and TRBJ2-3, with D maybe TRBD2 (7 bases). The CDR3 is made up of 18 amino acids. CDR1 and CDR2 (germline): SGHTA, FQGTGA. Trimming stripped 0 bases from V and 3 bases from J, with 19 bases between. CDR3 amino acids: CASSLTVLTGGQTDTQYF. CDR3 in DNA: TGTGCCAGCAGCTTAACAGTTTTGACGGGGGGCCAAACAGATACGCAGTATTTT.

Within the sample, this clonotype is medium-sized (0.01 to 0.1%). The CDR3 DNA is TGTGCCAGCAGTCCGACGGGGGGCCAATACAATGAGCAGTTCTTC. This sequence encodes CASSPTGGQYNEQFF. This chain uses TRBV6-6 with TRBJ2-1, with D maybe TRBD2 (7 bases). The V end was cut by 5 bases, the J end by 4 bases, with 15 bases between. This CDR3 has 15 residues. Germline values: CDR1 MNHNY, CDR2 SVGAGI (reference sequence).

This clonotype is medium-sized (0.01 to 0.1%) in the sample. CDR3 loop: CASSQEMRGGELFF. The CDR3 DNA follows: TGCGCCAGCAGCCAAGAGATGCGGGGGGGAGAGCTGTTTTTT. The chain employs TRBV4-1 and TRBJ2-2; TRBD2 agrees at 9 bases. This CDR3 is built from 14 residues. Germline V lookup: CDR1 MGHRA, CDR2 YSYEKL. With V trimmed by 0 bases and J by 11 bases, 4 bases remained unmatched.

Relative to its sample, this clonotype is large. The rearrangement joins TRBV29-1 to TRBJ2-3; D is uncertain. V was trimmed by 3 bases and J by 2 bases, leaving 9 bases between them. The CDR3 runs to 13 residues. In germline, CDR1 is SQVTM, CDR2 ANQGSEA. The CDR3 reads CSVDMPNTDTQYF. DNA for the CDR3: TGCAGCGTTGACATGCCGAACACAGATACGCAGTATTTT.

By sample fraction, this clonotype is large. The chain employs TRBV27 and TRBJ2-3; D is perhaps TRBD1 (5 bases). The length of the CDR3 is 17 residues. Trimming pared 6 bases from V and 1 base from J, leaving 20 bases between. In germline, CDR1 is MNHEY, CDR2 SMNVEV (reference sequence). CDR3 protein: CASSQPPQGFGTDTQYF. In DNA, the CDR3 is TGTGCCAGCAGCCAACCCCCTCAGGGTTTCGGCACAGATACGCAGTATTTT.

This clonotype is large in the sample. This chain connects TRBV19 to TRBJ2-1; 9 bases align to TRBD1. The CDR3 totals 14 residues. In germline, CDR1 is LNHDA, CDR2 SQIVND (reference sequence). V gave up 7 bases and J gave up 8 bases; unmatched junction bases: 9. CDR3 protein: CASKDRGISDEQFF. Here the CDR3 DNA reads TGTGCCAGTAAGGACAGGGGAATATCGGATGAGCAGTTCTTC.